A selection of T cell receptor beta chains follows, all from one sample in a study of blood T cells in healthy people across ages. MiXCR, run by TCRdb on the 5' RACE reads, gives a single entry per CDR3 protein. The table lists around 990,000 distinct CDR3 sequences, around two fifths of them singletons. Sequenced sample: blood. Source of these receptors: a man between 18 and 35 years old in good health. The CDR3 runs from the conserved cysteine through the conserved F or W. The D gene is left open where the match is weak. Not all rows give a size; the values are once, few, many and, for expanded clones, a class.

TRBV4-3,TRBJ2-3,few,NA,CASSPDGMWDTQYF,TGCGCCAGCAGCCCGGACGGGATGTGGGATACGCAGTATTTT
TRBV3-1,TRBJ2-3,NA,NA,CARKNDGAGTDTQYF,TGTGCCAGAAAAAACGATGGGGCTGGCACAGATACGCAGTATTTT
TRBV19,TRBJ1-5,NA,NA,CASSIAGFNQPQHF,TGTGCCAGTAGTATAGCAGGATTCAATCAGCCCCAGCATTTT
TRBV10-3,TRBJ2-1,NA,TRBD1,CAISDYGTGAYNEQFF,TGTGCCATCAGTGATTACGGGACAGGGGCCTACAATGAGCAGTTCTTC
TRBV28,TRBJ1-2,few,NA,CASSLLNYGYTF,TGTGCCAGCAGTTTACTGAACTATGGCTACACCTTC
TRBV6-2/TRBV6-3,TRBJ2-1,NA,NA,CASSREGLRGNEQFF,TGTGCCAGCAGCCGCGAGGGACTCCGAGGGAATGAGCAGTTCTTC
TRBV28,TRBJ2-4,few,NA,CASSPVGGGLAKNIQYF,TGTGCCAGCAGTCCAGTCGGGGGTGGCTTAGCCAAAAACATTCAGTACTTC
TRBV7-2,TRBJ2-1,NA,NA,CASSLAQLTNEQFF,TGTGCCAGCAGCTTAGCCCAGCTAACCAATGAGCAGTTCTTC
TRBV2,TRBJ1-1,NA,NA,CASSFDRGGTEAFF,TGTGCCAGCAGCTTCGATAGGGGGGGAACTGAAGCTTTCTTT
TRBV6-1,TRBJ2-2,NA,NA,CASSEGTVTGELFF,TGTGCCAGCAGTGAAGGGACAGTCACCGGGGAGCTGTTTTTT
TRBV20-1,TRBJ1-4,NA,NA,CSASDGTAGKKLFF,TGCAGTGCCTCCGACGGGACGGCAGGGAAAAAACTGTTTTTT
TRBV14,TRBJ2-1,NA,NA,CASSQGLTRPATNEQFF,TGTGCCAGCAGCCAAGGGTTGACTAGGCCGGCTACCAATGAGCAGTTCTTC
TRBV9,TRBJ1-5,NA,TRBD1,CASSLGTGEGYSNQPQHF,TGTGCCAGCAGCCTAGGGACAGGAGAGGGGTATAGCAATCAGCCCCAGCATTTT
TRBV5-6,TRBJ1-2,NA,NA,CASSLEQPNYGYTF,TGTGCCAGCAGCTTGGAACAGCCTAACTATGGCTACACCTTC
TRBV28,TRBJ1-2,few,NA,CASRPPGFDYGYTF,TGTGCCAGCAGGCCCCCGGGTTTCGACTATGGCTACACCTTC
TRBV27,TRBJ2-7,NA,TRBD1,CASSKAGGLGEQYF,TGTGCCAGCAGTAAGGCAGGGGGCTTGGGCGAGCAGTACTTC
TRBV2,TRBJ2-7,NA,TRBD1,CASSAGAGGPYEQYF,TGTGCCAGCAGTGCCGGGGCAGGGGGCCCCTACGAGCAGTACTTC
TRBV5-1,TRBJ1-1,many,NA,CASTEDWNTEAFF,TGCGCCAGCACCGAGGACTGGAACACTGAAGCTTTCTTT
TRBV6-6,TRBJ2-1,NA,NA,CASSYCERGDEQFF,TGTGCCAGCAGTTACTGTGAGAGGGGCGATGAGCAGTTCTTC
TRBV3-1,TRBJ2-5,few,NA,CASTRGFQETQYF,TGTGCCAGCACCCGGGGGTTTCAAGAGACCCAGTACTTC
TRBV7-9,TRBJ2-3,NA,NA,CASSFSGYSTDTQYF,TGTGCCAGCAGCTTTTCCGGTTATAGCACAGATACGCAGTATTTT